A single sample is the source of the 15 T cell receptor beta chains below, sequenced in a study of cytomegalovirus exposure and HLA in healthy donors. PCR primers comprised 60 Vbeta and 13 Jbeta primers. Sequencing was performed with immunoSEQ multiplex PCR; in TCRdb, only in-frame clones are kept and a portion is missing. The profile covers around 220,000 clones, with around 80% appearing a single time and about 14% taken by the ten largest. Input material: PBMCs. The receptor set was obtained from a man in his forties or fifties in good health and CMV-seronegative.

The chain combines TRBV6-6 with TRBJ1-2, with D maybe TRBD1 (6 bases). Germline-derived CDR1 and CDR2 are MNHNY and SVGAGI (reference sequence). V was clipped by 7 bases and J by 4 bases, with 19 bases between them. CDR3 size: 15 residues. In DNA, the CDR3 is TGTGCCAGCAACTACCCGTCAGGGGAGAGCTATGGCTACACCTTC. Amino acids: CASNYPSGESYGYTF.

The chain recombines TRBV7-9 with TRBJ2-3; 11 bases are a match to TRBD1. The length of the CDR3 is 15 residues. V shed 5 bases, J shed 6 bases, and the junction held 7 bases outside the gene matches. Germline loops: CDR1 SEHNR, CDR2 FQNEAQ (reference sequence). The CDR3 spells CASSPGQGAGDTQYF. CDR3 DNA: TGTGCCAGCAGCCCCGGACAGGGGGCGGGTGATACGCAGTATTTT.

The chain has TRBV27 and TRBJ2-1, with D perhaps TRBD2 (6 bases). The CDR3 length is 15 residues. CDR1 and CDR2 (germline): MNHEY, SMNVEV (reference sequence). The V end lost 5 bases, the J end lost 0 bases, and 11 bases lay between the germline ends. CDR3 nucleotide sequence: TGTGCCAGCAGTCAACGCGGGGTCTCCTACAATGAGCAGTTCTTC. This codes for CASSQRGVSYNEQFF.

This clone was counted once. This chain joins TRBV7-2 and TRBJ1-5, with TRBD1 as a possible D gene (6 bases). The CDR3 runs 16 residues. V dropped 1 base and J dropped 3 bases, with 13 bases sitting between them. The germline V gene encodes CDR1 SGHTA and CDR2 FQGNSA. In nucleotides, the CDR3 is TGTGCCAGCAGCTTAGACTGGGGGGGCTCCAATCAGCCCCAGCATTTT. Its protein product is CASSLDWGGSNQPQHF.

The chain uses TRBV9 and TRBJ1-6; D perhaps matches TRBD1 (6 bases). The CDR3 runs to 15 residues. Per germline, CDR1 SGDLS and CDR2 YYNGEE. Trimming pared 0 bases from V and 6 bases from J, leaving 10 bases between. The CDR3 reads CASSVGNRANSPLHF. CDR3 nucleotide sequence: TGTGCCAGCAGCGTAGGTAACAGGGCTAATTCACCCCTCCACTTT.

The chain recombines TRBV10-3 with TRBJ2-7; weak D call: TRBD1 (5 bases). Trimming took 2 bases from V and 7 from J, leaving 18 bases between them. Germline CDR1 is ENHRY and CDR2 is SYGVKD. This CDR3 contains 15 residues. CDR3 in amino acids: CAISEPDKGLGEQYF. In DNA form, the CDR3 reads TGTGCCATCAGTGAGCCGGACAAGGGTTTGGGTGAGCAGTACTTC.

The chain combines TRBV5-8 with TRBJ1-1; D is ambiguous. The CDR3 contains 14 residues. The ends were cut back, 0 bases at V and 2 bases at J, with 8 bases in the middle. From germline, CDR1 is SGHTS and CDR2 YDEGEE. The CDR3 reads CASSLDRSNTEAFF. As DNA, the CDR3 is TGTGCCAGCAGCTTGGACAGATCAAACACTGAAGCTTTCTTT.

The table lists this clone with a count of one. This chain joins TRBV28 and TRBJ2-1; D is perhaps TRBD1 (5 bases). Deletions cut 3 bases from V and 10 bases from J, with 10 bases between. Per germline, CDR1 MDHEN and CDR2 SYDVKM. The CDR3 contains 12 residues. The CDR3 DNA reads TGTGCCAGCAGTTTTGCAGGGTTCGAGCAGTTCTTC. This sequence encodes CASSFAGFEQFF.

The chain has TRBV2 and TRBJ2-7; perhaps TRBD2 as D (5 bases). This CDR3 region has 13 residues. Germline CDR1 is SNHLY and CDR2 is FYNNEI. The V and J ends lost 7 bases and 6 bases respectively, with 16 bases between them. In DNA form, the CDR3 reads TGTGCCAGCACACTCCGGGATACCCTCGAGCAGTACTTC. Encoded protein: CASTLRDTLEQYF.

The gene calls are TRBV7-6 and TRBJ2-1, with D possibly TRBD2 on 6 matching bases. This CDR3 is built from 14 residues. V shed 1 base and J shed 9 bases, with 13 bases lying between them. CDR1 is SGHVS and CDR2 is FNYEAQ in the germline V gene. The CDR3 is CASSLGLGVGEQFF. DNA for the CDR3: TGTGCCAGCAGCTTAGGACTAGGGGTCGGTGAGCAGTTCTTC. The whole variable domain, filled in from reference TRBV7-6 and TRBJ2-1, reads GAGVSQSPRYKVTKRGQDVALRCDPISGHVSLYWYRQALGQGPEFLTYFNYEAQQDKSGLPNDRFSAERPEGSISTLTIQRTEQRDSAMYRCASSLGLGVGEQFFGPGTRLTVL.

This clone was observed once. This rearrangement joins TRBV29-1 to TRBJ2-5, with 9 bases aligning to TRBD2. The J call may not be correct, given that the DNA end is closer to TRBJ2-7. Germline V gene data show CDR1 as SQVTM and CDR2 as ANQGSEA. The CDR3 covers 13 residues. The CDR3 DNA is TGCAGCGTTGTGCGGGAGGGCCGCTACGAGCAGTACTTC. This translates into CSVVREGRYEQYF.

This clone was detected a few times. Mismatch with germline at one junction end may stem from a read error. The J gene is TRBJ2-5, the V gene TRBV29-1, with a tentative D call TRBD1 (6 bases). In germline, CDR1 is SQVTM, CDR2 ANQGSEA. The CDR3 has 13 amino acids. CDR3: CSGLTGSQGTQYF. CDR3 DNA sequence: TGCAGCGGACTCACAGGGTCCCAAGGGACCCAGTACTTC.

Here the CDR3 DNA reads TGTGCCAGCTCATCGACAGGGGAATCTGAAGCTTTCTTT. Its translation is CASSSTGESEAFF. The V call is TRBV18, the J call TRBJ1-1; 8 nucleotides agree with TRBD1. The CDR3 has 13 amino acids. Germline V gene sequence: CDR1 KGHSH, CDR2 LQKENI. Trimming took 5 bases from V and 6 from J; bases not matched to a gene: 5.

The chain carries TRBV12-5 and TRBJ2-7; D is perhaps TRBD2 (6 bases). The CDR3 contains 14 residues. V was trimmed by 1 base and J by 2 bases, leaving 9 bases between them. The germline gives CDR1 LGHNT, CDR2 FRNRAP. The CDR3 is CASGLGDFTYEQYF. In DNA, the CDR3 is TGTGCTAGTGGTTTGGGGGACTTTACCTACGAGCAGTACTTC.

The chain couples TRBV4-3 to TRBJ2-5; perhaps TRBD1 as D (6 bases). The DNA matches TRBJ2-7 better at its end, which makes the J call doubtful. The germline gives CDR1 LGHNA, CDR2 YSLEER. The CDR3 extends over 16 amino acids. Here the CDR3 reads CASSQDLGAGSYEQYF. DNA of the CDR3: TGCGCCAGCAGCCAAGATTTGGGGGCCGGGTCCTACGAGCAGTACTTC.